This T cell receptor beta chain was recorded in a study of cytomegalovirus exposure and HLA in healthy donors. Study conclusions and caveats: In a later analysis, parvovirus B19, influenza, CMV and Epstein-Barr virus appeared linked to several top co-occurrence clusters. V- and J-gene trimming of TCR beta was linked (in a later analysis) to a missense DCLRE1C variant.

Trimming cost V 3 bases and J 8 bases, with 13 bases left between them. Per the germline V gene, CDR1 is SNHLY and CDR2 is FYNNEI. This CDR3 contains 14 residues. The PCR contained 60 Vbeta and 13 Jbeta primers. Profiled with immunoSEQ multiplex PCR; TCRdb holds only in-frame clones, not every one. The sample records some 110,000 clones, around three quarters being singletons. As to this clone: What it binds is not known.

This receptor was identified in a man in his fifties in good health and CMV-seropositive. Sequencing used PBMCs. The chain employs TRBV2 and TRBJ1-4; tentatively, D is TRBD1 (6 bases). The CDR3 here is CASSDYRATEKLFF. In nucleotides, the CDR3 is TGTGCCAGCAGTGACTACAGGGCAACAGAAAAACTGTTTTTT.